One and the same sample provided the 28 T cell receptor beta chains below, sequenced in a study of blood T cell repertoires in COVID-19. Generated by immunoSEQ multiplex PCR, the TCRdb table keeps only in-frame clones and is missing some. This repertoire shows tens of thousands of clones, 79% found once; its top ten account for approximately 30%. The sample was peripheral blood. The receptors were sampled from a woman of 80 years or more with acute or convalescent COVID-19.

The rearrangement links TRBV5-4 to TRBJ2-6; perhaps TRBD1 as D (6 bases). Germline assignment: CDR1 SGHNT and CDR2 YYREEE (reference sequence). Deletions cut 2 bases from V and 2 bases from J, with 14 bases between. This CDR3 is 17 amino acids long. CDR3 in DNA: TGTGCCAGCAGCTTCCCCACACAGGGAACTGGGGCCAACGTCCTGACTTTC. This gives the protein CASSFPTQGTGANVLTF.

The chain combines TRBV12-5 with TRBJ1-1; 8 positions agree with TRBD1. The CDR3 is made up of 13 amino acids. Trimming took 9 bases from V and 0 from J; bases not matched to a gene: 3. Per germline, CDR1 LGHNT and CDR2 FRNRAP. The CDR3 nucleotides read TGTGCTAGCTCAGGGGGCGTGAACACTGAAGCTTTCTTT. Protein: CASSGGVNTEAFF.

The CDR3 region is CAGENRDRGVQYF. Written as DNA, the CDR3 is TGTGCCGGAGAAAACCGGGACAGGGGTGTTCAGTACTTC. The rearrangement links TRBV6-5 to TRBJ2-7, with 10 bases lining up with TRBD1. The CDR3 sequence is 13 residues long. Germline V gene lookup returns CDR1 MNHEY and CDR2 SVGAGI. V gave up 11 bases and J gave up 10 bases; unmatched junction bases: 14.

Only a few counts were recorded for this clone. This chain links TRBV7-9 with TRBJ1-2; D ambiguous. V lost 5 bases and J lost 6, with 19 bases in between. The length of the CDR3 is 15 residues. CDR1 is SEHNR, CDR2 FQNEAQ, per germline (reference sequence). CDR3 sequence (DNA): TGTGCCAGCAGCCCGCGGAATAGGCGGGTTGATGGCTACACCTTC. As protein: CASSPRNRRVDGYTF.

The CDR3 nucleotides are TGTGCCACCAGCAGAGGGACAGACACTGAAGCTTTCTTT. It is translated as CATSRGTDTEAFF. The chain combines TRBV15 with TRBJ1-1, with D perhaps matching TRBD1 (6 bases). CDR1 and CDR2 from the germline V gene are LNHNV and YYDKDF (reference sequence). Between the trimmed V and J ends, which lost 1 base and 3 bases, there was a span of 6 bases. The CDR3 totals 13 residues.

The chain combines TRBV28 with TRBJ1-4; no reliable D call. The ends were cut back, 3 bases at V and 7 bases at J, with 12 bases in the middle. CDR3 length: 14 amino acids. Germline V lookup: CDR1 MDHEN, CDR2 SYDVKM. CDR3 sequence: CASSFSGIGEKLFF. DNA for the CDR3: TGTGCCAGCAGTTTTAGCGGGATCGGTGAAAAACTGTTTTTT.

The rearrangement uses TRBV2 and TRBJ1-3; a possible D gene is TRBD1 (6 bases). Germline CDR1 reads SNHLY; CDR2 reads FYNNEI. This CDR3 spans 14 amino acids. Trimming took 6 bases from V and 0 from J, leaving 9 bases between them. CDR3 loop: CASRVDSSGNTIYF. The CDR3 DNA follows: TGTGCCAGCAGGGTGGACAGCTCTGGAAACACCATATATTTT.

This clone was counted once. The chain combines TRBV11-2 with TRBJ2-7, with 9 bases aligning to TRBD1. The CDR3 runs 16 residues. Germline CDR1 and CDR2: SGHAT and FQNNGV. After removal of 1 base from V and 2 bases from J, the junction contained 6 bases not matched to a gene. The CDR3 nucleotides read TGTGCCAGCAGCTTAGGGTGGACAGGGGTGGCCTACGAGCAGTACTTC. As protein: CASSLGWTGVAYEQYF.

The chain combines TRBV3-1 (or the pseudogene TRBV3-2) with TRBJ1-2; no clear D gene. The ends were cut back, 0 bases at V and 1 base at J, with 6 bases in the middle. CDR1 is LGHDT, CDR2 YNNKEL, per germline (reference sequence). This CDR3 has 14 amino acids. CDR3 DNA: TGTGCCAGCAGCCAAGATGCCAGTAACTATGGCTACACCTTC. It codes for CASSQDASNYGYTF.

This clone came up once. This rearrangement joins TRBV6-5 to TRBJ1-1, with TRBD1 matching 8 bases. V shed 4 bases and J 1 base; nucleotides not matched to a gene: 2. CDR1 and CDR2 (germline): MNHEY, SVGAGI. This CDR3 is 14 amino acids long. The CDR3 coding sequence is TGTGCCAGCAGTTTAGGGACAGGGAACACTGAAGCTTTCTTT. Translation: CASSLGTGNTEAFF.

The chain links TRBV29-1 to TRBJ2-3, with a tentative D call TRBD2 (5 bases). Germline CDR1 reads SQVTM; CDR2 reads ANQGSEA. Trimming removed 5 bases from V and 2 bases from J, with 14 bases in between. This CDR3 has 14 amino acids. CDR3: CSVSGLLLTDTQYF. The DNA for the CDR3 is TGCAGCGTTAGCGGTCTACTTCTCACAGATACGCAGTATTTT.

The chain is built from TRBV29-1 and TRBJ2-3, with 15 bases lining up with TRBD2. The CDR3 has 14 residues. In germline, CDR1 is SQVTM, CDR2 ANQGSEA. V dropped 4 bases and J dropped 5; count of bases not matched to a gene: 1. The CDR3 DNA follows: TGCAGCGTTGGGGGACTAGCGGGAGGAGATACGCAGTATTTT. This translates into CSVGGLAGGDTQYF.

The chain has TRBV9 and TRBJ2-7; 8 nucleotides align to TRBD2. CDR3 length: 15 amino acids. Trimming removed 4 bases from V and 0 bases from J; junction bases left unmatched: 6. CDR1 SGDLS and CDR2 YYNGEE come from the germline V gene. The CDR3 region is CASSPGGGSSYEQYF. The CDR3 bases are TGTGCCAGCAGCCCCGGGGGGGGGAGCTCCTACGAGCAGTACTTC. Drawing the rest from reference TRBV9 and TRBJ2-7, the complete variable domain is DSGVTQTPKHLITATGQRVTLRCSPRSGDLSVYWYQQSLDQGLQFLIQYYNGEERAKGNILERFSAQQFPDLHSELNLSSLELGDSALYFCASSPGGGSSYEQYFGPGTRLTVT.

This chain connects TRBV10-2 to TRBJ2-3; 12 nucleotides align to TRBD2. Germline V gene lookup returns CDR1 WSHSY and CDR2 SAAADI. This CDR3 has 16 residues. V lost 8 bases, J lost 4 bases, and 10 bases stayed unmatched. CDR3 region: CASVSVASGRADTQYF. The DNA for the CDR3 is TGCGCCAGCGTCTCTGTCGCTAGCGGGAGGGCAGATACGCAGTATTTT.

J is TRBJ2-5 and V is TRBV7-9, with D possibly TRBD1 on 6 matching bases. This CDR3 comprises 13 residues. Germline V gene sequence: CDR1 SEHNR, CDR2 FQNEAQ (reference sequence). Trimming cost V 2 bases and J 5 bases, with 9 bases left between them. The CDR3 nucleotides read TGTGCCAGCAGCTTAACAGGGATGGAGACCCAGTACTTC. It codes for CASSLTGMETQYF.

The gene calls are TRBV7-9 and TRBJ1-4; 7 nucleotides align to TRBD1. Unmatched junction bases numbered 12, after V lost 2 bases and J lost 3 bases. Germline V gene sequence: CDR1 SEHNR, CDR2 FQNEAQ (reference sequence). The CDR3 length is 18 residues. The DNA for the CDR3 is TGTGCCAGCAGCTTATGGGTAGGACAGGCTGTCTCTAATGAAAAACTGTTTTTT. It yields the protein CASSLWVGQAVSNEKLFF.

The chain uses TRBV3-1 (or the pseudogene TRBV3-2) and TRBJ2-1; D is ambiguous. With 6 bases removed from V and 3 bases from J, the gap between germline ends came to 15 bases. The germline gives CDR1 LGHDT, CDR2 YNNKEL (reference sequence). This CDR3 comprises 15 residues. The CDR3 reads CASSTQPAVYNEQFF. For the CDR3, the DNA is TGTGCCAGCAGTACTCAGCCGGCGGTCTACAATGAGCAGTTCTTC.

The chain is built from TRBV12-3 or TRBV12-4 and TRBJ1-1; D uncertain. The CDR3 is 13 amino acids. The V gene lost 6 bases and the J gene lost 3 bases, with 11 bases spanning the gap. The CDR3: CASREGGDTEAFF. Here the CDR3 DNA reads TGTGCCAGCAGGGAAGGAGGTGACACTGAAGCTTTCTTT.

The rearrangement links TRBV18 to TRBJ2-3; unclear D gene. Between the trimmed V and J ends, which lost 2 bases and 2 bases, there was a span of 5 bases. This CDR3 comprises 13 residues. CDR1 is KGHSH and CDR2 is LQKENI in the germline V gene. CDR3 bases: TGTGCCAGCTCACCAGGGCCCACAGATACGCAGTATTTT. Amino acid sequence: CASSPGPTDTQYF.

The CDR3 region has the DNA TGTGCCAGCTCACCATGGGACAGGGGCCTTTTGAGCACAGATACGCAGTATTTT. Translated, it gives CASSPWDRGLLSTDTQYF. The chain carries TRBV18 and TRBJ2-3; TRBD1 agrees at 10 bases. Trimming removed 2 bases from V and 0 bases from J; junction bases left unmatched: 8. Germline values: CDR1 KGHSH, CDR2 LQKENI. The CDR3 totals 18 residues. Together with reference TRBV18 and TRBJ2-3, the CDR3 gives the full variable domain: NAGVMQNPRHLVRRRGQEARLRCSPMKGHSHVYWYRQLPEEGLKFMVYLQKENIIDESGMPKERFSAEFPKEGPSILRIQQVVRGDSAAYFCASSPWDRGLLSTDTQYFGPGTRLTVL.

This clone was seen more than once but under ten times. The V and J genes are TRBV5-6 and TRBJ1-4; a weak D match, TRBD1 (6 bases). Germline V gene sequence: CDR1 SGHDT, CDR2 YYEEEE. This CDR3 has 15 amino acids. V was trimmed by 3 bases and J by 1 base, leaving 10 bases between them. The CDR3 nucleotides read TGTGCCAGCAGCTGGGGGCAGGGAACTAATGAAAAACTGTTTTTT. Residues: CASSWGQGTNEKLFF.

The CDR3 DNA follows: TGTGCCAGCAGGGGGACTAGCGGATCACATGAGCAGTTCTTC. As protein: CASRGTSGSHEQFF. The chain joins TRBV6-5 to TRBJ2-1, with 11 bases lining up with TRBD2. Germline V gene data show CDR1 as MNHEY and CDR2 as SVGAGI. The CDR3 runs to 14 residues. Trimming at V came to 6 bases and at J to 8 bases, leaving 6 bases not matched to a gene.

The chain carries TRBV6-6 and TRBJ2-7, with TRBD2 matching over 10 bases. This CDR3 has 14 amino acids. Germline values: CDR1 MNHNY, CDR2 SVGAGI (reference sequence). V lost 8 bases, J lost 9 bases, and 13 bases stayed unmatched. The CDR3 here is CASGARAGGWGQYF. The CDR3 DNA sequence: TGTGCCAGCGGCGCACGAGCGGGAGGGTGGGGGCAGTACTTC.

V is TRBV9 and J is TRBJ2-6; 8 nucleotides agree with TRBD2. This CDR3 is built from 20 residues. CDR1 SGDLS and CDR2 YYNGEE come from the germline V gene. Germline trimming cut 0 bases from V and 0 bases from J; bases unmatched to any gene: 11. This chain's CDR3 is CASSVATGSGTGSGANVLTF. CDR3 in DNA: TGTGCCAGCAGCGTAGCTACCGGTAGCGGGACCGGCTCTGGGGCCAACGTCCTGACTTTC.

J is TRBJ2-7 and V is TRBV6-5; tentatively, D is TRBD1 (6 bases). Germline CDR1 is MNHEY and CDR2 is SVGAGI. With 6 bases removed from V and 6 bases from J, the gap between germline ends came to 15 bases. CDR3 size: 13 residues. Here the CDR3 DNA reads TGTGCCAGCAGCCTGAACAGGGAAGGCGAGCAGTACTTC. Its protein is CASSLNREGEQYF.

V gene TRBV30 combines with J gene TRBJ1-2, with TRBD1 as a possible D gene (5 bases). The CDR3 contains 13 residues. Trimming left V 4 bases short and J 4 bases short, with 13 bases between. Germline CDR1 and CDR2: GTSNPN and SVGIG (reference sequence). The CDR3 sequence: CAWNPGYSYGYTF. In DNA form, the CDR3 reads TGTGCCTGGAATCCAGGGTACAGCTATGGCTACACCTTC. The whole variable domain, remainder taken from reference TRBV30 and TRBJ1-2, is SQTIHQWPATLVQPVGSPLSLECTVEGTSNPNLYWYRQAAGRGLQLLFYSVGIGQISSEVPQNLSASRPQDRQFILSSKKLLLSDSGFYLCAWNPGYSYGYTFGSGTRLTVV.

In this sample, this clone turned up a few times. As DNA, the CDR3 is TGTGCCAGCACGGGACTAGCGGGAGTAACCAGCGATGAGCAGTTCTTC. Residues: CASTGLAGVTSDEQFF. The chain uses TRBV25-1 and TRBJ2-1, with TRBD2 matching over 14 bases. V dropped 7 bases and J dropped 8; count of bases not matched to a gene: 10. The CDR3 has 16 residues. The germline gives CDR1 MGHDK, CDR2 SYGVNS. Full variable domain (missing parts from reference TRBV25-1 and TRBJ2-1): EADIYQTPRYLVIGTGKKITLECSQTMGHDKMYWYQQDPGMELHLIHYSYGVNSTEKGDLSSESTVSRIRTEHFPLTLESARPSHTSQYLCASTGLAGVTSDEQFFGPGTRLTVL.

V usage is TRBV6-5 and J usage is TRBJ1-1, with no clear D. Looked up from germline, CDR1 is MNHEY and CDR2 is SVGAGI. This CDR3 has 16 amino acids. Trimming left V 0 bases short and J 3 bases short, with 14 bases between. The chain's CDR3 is CASSYSRETGYTEAFF. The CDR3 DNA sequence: TGTGCCAGCAGTTACTCGAGGGAGACGGGGTACACTGAAGCTTTCTTT.